These T cell receptor beta chains were read from a single sample in a study of cytomegalovirus exposure and HLA in healthy donors. The data were produced by immunoSEQ multiplex PCR, yet TCRdb's version contains in-frame clones alone and is incomplete. The sample records some 80,000 clones, 78% being singletons. Sequencing was done on a sample of PBMCs. These receptors originate from a man aged 35 to 55 in good health and CMV-seronegative. Both conserved end residues are part of each CDR3. A D gene is named only where the DNA matches it firmly. The listing skips clone size in some rows; elsewhere it reads once, few, many or a size class.

clone_size: .
v_call: TRBV12-5
cdr3_length: 13
d_call: .
j_call: TRBJ1-6
cdr3_aa: CASMGPYNSPLHF
cdr3_nt: TGTGCTAGTATGGGCCCCTATAATTCACCCCTCCACTTT

clone_size: few
v_call: TRBV5-4
cdr3_length: 15
d_call: .
j_call: TRBJ2-1
cdr3_aa: CASSPRRDTDNEQFF
cdr3_nt: TGTGCCAGCAGCCCAAGAAGGGACACCGACAATGAGCAGTTCTTC

clone_size: .
v_call: TRBV6-5
cdr3_length: 15
d_call: TRBD2
j_call: TRBJ2-2
cdr3_aa: CASSPGTRRTGELFF
cdr3_nt: TGTGCCAGCAGCCCCGGGACTAGGAGAACCGGGGAGCTGTTTTTT

clone_size: once
v_call: TRBV5-4
cdr3_length: 14
d_call: .
j_call: TRBJ2-3
cdr3_aa: CASSSRDFVDTQYF
cdr3_nt: TGTGCCAGCAGCTCCCGGGACTTTGTCGATACGCAGTATTTT

clone_size: .
v_call: TRBV19
cdr3_length: 16
d_call: .
j_call: TRBJ1-5
cdr3_aa: CASNVVYSTGNQPQHF
cdr3_nt: TGTGCCAGTAACGTAGTATACTCTACGGGCAATCAGCCCCAGCATTTT

clone_size: .
v_call: TRBV2
cdr3_length: 14
d_call: .
j_call: TRBJ2-7
cdr3_aa: CASTQARNRYEQYF
cdr3_nt: TGTGCCAGCACGCAGGCCAGGAACCGTTACGAGCAGTACTTC

clone_size: .
v_call: TRBV28
cdr3_length: 14
d_call: .
j_call: TRBJ1-1
cdr3_aa: CASSLQDLYTEAFF
cdr3_nt: TGTGCCAGCAGTTTACAGGATCTATACACTGAAGCTTTCTTT

clone_size: .
v_call: TRBV28
cdr3_length: 15
d_call: TRBD1
j_call: TRBJ2-1
cdr3_aa: CASIYTGTGRNEQFF
cdr3_nt: TGTGCCAGCATCTACACCGGGACAGGGAGGAATGAGCAGTTCTTC

clone_size: .
v_call: TRBV10-3
cdr3_length: 14
d_call: .
j_call: TRBJ1-1
cdr3_aa: CAISEIKQGTKAFF
cdr3_nt: TGTGCCATCAGTGAGATTAAACAGGGTACGAAAGCTTTCTTT

clone_size: .
v_call: TRBV7-9
cdr3_length: 13
d_call: .
j_call: TRBJ1-1
cdr3_aa: CASSLESFNEAFF
cdr3_nt: TGTGCCAGCAGCTTAGAATCCTTTAATGAAGCTTTCTTT

clone_size: .
v_call: TRBV27
cdr3_length: 17
d_call: .
j_call: TRBJ1-2
cdr3_aa: CASSPVSGLPSNYGYTF
cdr3_nt: TGTGCCAGCAGCCCTGTCAGCGGGCTACCCTCTAACTATGGCTACACCTTC

clone_size: few
v_call: TRBV7-2
cdr3_length: 15
d_call: .
j_call: TRBJ1-1
cdr3_aa: CASSTRTGIDTEAFF
cdr3_nt: TGTGCCAGCAGCACACGTACAGGGATCGACACTGAAGCTTTCTTT

clone_size: .
v_call: TRBV19
cdr3_length: 15
d_call: .
j_call: TRBJ2-7
cdr3_aa: CASSISGGKSYEQYF
cdr3_nt: TGTGCCAGTAGTATATCCGGGGGAAAGTCGTACGAGCAGTACTTC

clone_size: .
v_call: TRBV6-5
cdr3_length: 16
d_call: TRBD1
j_call: TRBJ1-2
cdr3_aa: CASSYVRTGGGYGYTF
cdr3_nt: TGTGCCAGCAGTTACGTCCGGACAGGGGGCGGGTATGGCTACACCTTC

clone_size: once
v_call: TRBV18
cdr3_length: 18
d_call: TRBD1
j_call: TRBJ1-3
cdr3_aa: CASSPPGRGPSAGNTIYF
cdr3_nt: TGTGCCAGCTCACCACCGGGAAGGGGGCCATCAGCCGGAAACACCATATATTTT

clone_size: .
v_call: TRBV5-4
cdr3_length: 13
d_call: .
j_call: TRBJ2-7
cdr3_aa: CASSLQGGYEQYF
cdr3_nt: TGTGCCAGCAGCTTGCAGGGGGGATACGAGCAGTACTTC

clone_size: .
v_call: TRBV2
cdr3_length: 14
d_call: .
j_call: TRBJ2-7
cdr3_aa: CASSPGTFSYEQYF
cdr3_nt: TGTGCCAGCAGCCCCGGGACATTCTCCTACGAGCAGTACTTC

clone_size: .
v_call: TRBV7-9
cdr3_length: 15
d_call: TRBD2
j_call: TRBJ2-2
cdr3_aa: CASSLGLAGPGELFF
cdr3_nt: TGTGCCAGCAGCTTAGGACTAGCGGGACCCGGGGAGCTGTTTTTT

clone_size: .
v_call: TRBV5-6
cdr3_length: 13
d_call: TRBD1
j_call: TRBJ1-6
cdr3_aa: CASSWTGLTSLHF
cdr3_nt: TGTGCCAGCAGCTGGACAGGGTTGACGTCCCTCCACTTT

clone_size: .
v_call: TRBV5-1
cdr3_length: 18
d_call: TRBD1
j_call: TRBJ2-2
cdr3_aa: CASSLEPVGQANTGELFF
cdr3_nt: TGCGCCAGCAGCTTGGAACCTGTGGGACAGGCGAACACCGGGGAGCTGTTTTTT

clone_size: .
v_call: TRBV6-5
cdr3_length: 14
d_call: TRBD1
j_call: TRBJ1-1
cdr3_aa: CASSSNRGGTEAFF
cdr3_nt: TGTGCCAGCAGCTCGAACAGGGGGGGAACTGAAGCTTTCTTT

clone_size: .
v_call: TRBV7-9
cdr3_length: 15
d_call: TRBD2
j_call: TRBJ2-1
cdr3_aa: CASSLQSGSRDEQFF
cdr3_nt: TGTGCCAGCAGCTTACAGAGCGGGAGTCGGGATGAGCAGTTCTTC

clone_size: .
v_call: TRBV9
cdr3_length: 15
d_call: TRBD2
j_call: TRBJ2-3
cdr3_aa: CASSWGGQNGDTQYF
cdr3_nt: TGTGCCAGCAGTTGGGGGGGTCAAAACGGGGATACGCAGTATTTT

clone_size: .
v_call: TRBV5-6
cdr3_length: 14
d_call: .
j_call: TRBJ2-5
cdr3_aa: CASSLGQFKETQYF
cdr3_nt: TGTGCCAGCAGCTTGGGGCAATTTAAAGAGACCCAGTACTTC

clone_size: .
v_call: TRBV2
cdr3_length: 15
d_call: .
j_call: TRBJ1-6
cdr3_aa: CASSSLSSYNSPLHF
cdr3_nt: TGTGCCAGCAGCTCCCTCAGCTCCTATAATTCACCCCTCCACTTT

clone_size: .
v_call: TRBV6-1
cdr3_length: 17
d_call: TRBD2
j_call: TRBJ2-5
cdr3_aa: CASSEPFGSGSLETQYF
cdr3_nt: TGTGCCAGCAGTGAGCCTTTTGGTAGCGGGAGTTTGGAGACCCAGTACTTC

clone_size: .
v_call: TRBV6-6
cdr3_length: 16
d_call: .
j_call: TRBJ2-1
cdr3_aa: CASSYRGKYEDNEQFF
cdr3_nt: TGTGCCAGCAGTTACAGGGGCAAATACGAGGACAATGAGCAGTTCTTC

clone_size: .
v_call: TRBV2
cdr3_length: 14
d_call: .
j_call: TRBJ1-1
cdr3_aa: CASKAGVRNTEAFF
cdr3_nt: TGTGCCAGCAAAGCAGGGGTCAGGAACACTGAAGCTTTCTTT